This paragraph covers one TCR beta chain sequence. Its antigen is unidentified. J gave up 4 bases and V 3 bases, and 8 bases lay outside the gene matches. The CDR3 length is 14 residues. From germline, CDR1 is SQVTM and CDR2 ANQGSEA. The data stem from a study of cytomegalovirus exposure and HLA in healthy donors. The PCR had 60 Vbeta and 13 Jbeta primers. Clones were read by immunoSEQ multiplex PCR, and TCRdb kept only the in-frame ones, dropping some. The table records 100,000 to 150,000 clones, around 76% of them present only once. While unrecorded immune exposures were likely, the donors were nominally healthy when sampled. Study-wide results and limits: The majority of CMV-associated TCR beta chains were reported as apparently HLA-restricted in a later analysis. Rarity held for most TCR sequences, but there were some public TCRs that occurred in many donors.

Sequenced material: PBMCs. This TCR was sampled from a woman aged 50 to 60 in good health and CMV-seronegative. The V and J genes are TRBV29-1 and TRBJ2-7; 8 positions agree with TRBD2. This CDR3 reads CSVDGSGSGYEQYF. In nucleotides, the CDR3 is TGCAGCGTTGATGGCAGCGGGAGTGGTTACGAGCAGTACTTC.